This TCR beta chain emerged from a study of blood T cells in healthy people across ages. This clonotype was found once. Its specificity is unknown. The second PCR ran about 6 to 12 cycles with a sample-barcoded 5' primer and J-beta primers. Template switching added a 12-random-nucleotide identifier to every cDNA molecule. CDR3-containing paired-end reads numbering at least 2.5 million came from each sample. From the 5' RACE reads, TCRdb called clonotypes with MiXCR, one entry per CDR3 protein. The profile shows over a million distinct CDR3 sequences, less than 50% of them singletons. Study-level findings and limits: Researchers report that TCR beta diversity correlated strongly with naive T cell percentage.

The donors, healthy Caucasians from Russia, were aged roughly 6 to 90. The CDR3 contains 14 residues. V was trimmed by 0 bases and J by 3 bases, leaving 7 bases between them. The V gene's germline CDR1 is SGHRS and CDR2 YFSETQ. The receptor's source is a woman in her sixties or seventies in good health. The specimen sequenced was blood. The chain combines TRBV5-1 with TRBJ1-5; tentatively, D is TRBD1 (5 bases). The CDR3 reads CASSLEGNNQPQHF. The DNA for the CDR3 is TGCGCCAGCAGCTTGGAGGGGAACAATCAGCCCCAGCATTTT. The full variable domain, in which reference TRBV5-1 and TRBJ1-5 provide the parts outside the CDR3, is KAGVTQTPRYLIKTRGQQVTLSCSPISGHRSVSWYQQTPGQGLQFLFEYFSETQRNKGNFPGRFSGRQFSNSRSEMNVSTLELGDSALYLCASSLEGNNQPQHFGDGTRLSIL.